Shown below are 25 T cell receptor beta chains from a single sample sequenced in a study of graft-versus-host responses after intestinal transplantation. These receptors lack a known antigen. Here immunoSEQ multiplex PCR was the method, and the copy in TCRdb shows in-frame clones only, minus some. In the table there are some 140,000 clones, about 90% of which are singletons. The sequencing used unstimulated CD4+ T cells sorted from spleen or lymph node cells, collected before intestinal transplant. These receptors were taken from a human donor who received an intestinal transplant.

This chain connects TRBV4-3 to TRBJ1-6, with unresolved D. Germline V lookup: CDR1 LGHNA, CDR2 YSLEER. V lost 0 bases to trimming and J lost 8 bases, with 11 bases between them. The CDR3 is 15 residues long. The CDR3 loop reads CASSQELGKDSPLHF. DNA of the CDR3: TGCGCCAGCAGCCAAGAATTAGGGAAAGATTCACCCCTCCACTTT.

J is TRBJ2-1 and V is TRBV4-1; 10 nucleotides agree with TRBD2. Trimming removed 10 bases from V and 5 bases from J; junction bases left unmatched: 26. The germline V gene has CDR1 MGHRA and CDR2 YSYEKL. This CDR3 spans 20 amino acids. The CDR3 region is CATRSSLTHELAGPNNEQFF. DNA for the CDR3: TGCGCCACCAGGTCTAGCTTAACACATGAACTAGCGGGGCCAAACAATGAGCAGTTCTTC.

The chain employs TRBV2 and TRBJ2-1; D is undetermined. The CDR3 length is 13 residues. CDR1 SNHLY and CDR2 FYNNEI come from the germline V gene. V dropped 1 base and J dropped 4 bases, with 5 bases sitting between them. The CDR3 DNA reads TGTGCCAGCAGTGAAGGTCATTACAATGAGCAGTTCTTC. Residues: CASSEGHYNEQFF.

The chain is built from TRBV7-9 and TRBJ1-4; D is perhaps TRBD1 (5 bases). Germline V gene lookup returns CDR1 SEHNR and CDR2 FQNEAQ (reference sequence). The germline V and J ends were trimmed by 5 bases and 7 bases, with 14 bases remaining between them. The CDR3 has 14 amino acids. The CDR3 loop reads CASSVGGSAEKLFF. The DNA of the CDR3 is TGTGCCAGCAGCGTGGGGGGGTCTGCTGAAAAACTGTTTTTT.

The gene calls are TRBV7-9 and TRBJ1-4, with TRBD1 as a possible D gene (6 bases). V lost 5 bases and J lost 5, with 12 bases in between. The germline gives CDR1 SEHNR, CDR2 FQNEAQ (reference sequence). This CDR3 contains 14 residues. The CDR3 bases are TGTGCCAGCAGCATCACAGGGCCCAATGAAAAACTGTTTTTT. Amino acid sequence: CASSITGPNEKLFF.

The V call is TRBV5-6, the J call TRBJ1-2; TRBD1 is a possible D gene (5 bases). The CDR3 totals 13 residues. Germline V gene lookup returns CDR1 SGHDT and CDR2 YYEEEE. V was trimmed by 0 bases and J by 2 bases, leaving 5 bases between them. The CDR3 sequence: CASSLEGNYGYTF. DNA of the CDR3: TGTGCCAGCAGCTTGGAGGGGAACTATGGCTACACCTTC.

The chain couples TRBV5-1 to TRBJ2-7, with D perhaps given as TRBD1 or TRBD2 (6 bases each). The V end lost 4 bases, the J end lost 2 bases, and 13 bases lay between the germline ends. Germline assignment: CDR1 SGHRS and CDR2 YFSETQ. The CDR3 runs to 14 residues. The DNA of the CDR3 is TGCGCCAGCAGCGTGGGGGGCGGAGCCTACGAGCAGTACTTC. This translates into CASSVGGGAYEQYF. The full variable domain, with the rest looked up from reference TRBV5-1 and TRBJ2-7, is KAGVTQTPRYLIKTRGQQVTLSCSPISGHRSVSWYQQTPGQGLQFLFEYFSETQRNKGNFPGRFSGRQFSNSRSEMNVSTLELGDSALYLCASSVGGGAYEQYFGPGTRLTVT.

The J gene is TRBJ2-2, the V gene TRBV9, with TRBD2 identical over 8 bases. V lost 1 base to trimming and J lost 0 bases; unmatched junction nucleotides: 8. The CDR3 runs to 18 residues. Germline values: CDR1 SGDLS, CDR2 YYNGEE. The CDR3 here is CASSVIIAGSTNTGELFF. In DNA, the CDR3 is TGTGCCAGCAGCGTAATAATAGCGGGGAGTACGAACACCGGGGAGCTGTTTTTT.

The chain has TRBV4-1 and TRBJ2-7; TRBD2 matches at 9 bases. J gave up 3 bases and V 4 bases, and 10 bases lay outside the gene matches. Germline V lookup: CDR1 MGHRA, CDR2 YSYEKL. This CDR3 has 16 residues. The CDR3 DNA sequence: TGCGCCAGCAGCCCAAGCTCGGCGGGAGGGCTCTACGAGCAGTACTTC. Its translation is CASSPSSAGGLYEQYF.

This sequence joins TRBV2 and TRBJ1-4; 7 bases map to TRBD1. The trim removed 1 base at V and 8 bases at J, leaving 4 bases unmatched. This CDR3 spans 14 amino acids. The germline gives CDR1 SNHLY, CDR2 FYNNEI. The CDR3 nucleotides are TGTGCCAGCAGTGAAGACAGGGGAGGCGAAAAACTGTTTTTT. Translating gives CASSEDRGGEKLFF.

The rearrangement joins TRBV28 to TRBJ1-4, with D maybe TRBD1 (5 bases). The V gene's germline CDR1 is MDHEN and CDR2 SYDVKM. With 7 bases removed from V and 7 bases from J, the gap between germline ends came to 19 bases. CDR3 size: 15 residues. This CDR3 is CASTLGGRVGEKLFF. CDR3 DNA: TGTGCCAGCACCCTGGGGGGGAGGGTCGGTGAAAAACTGTTTTTT.

The CDR3 DNA reads TGTGCCAGCAGCGCCGGACTAGCGGGAGGGCGGGGGGAGCAGTACTTC. This translates into CASSAGLAGGRGEQYF. The J gene is TRBJ2-7, the V gene TRBV5-4, with 15 bases lining up with TRBD2. This CDR3 spans 16 amino acids. V gave up 4 bases and J gave up 7 bases; unmatched junction bases: 9. Looked up from germline, CDR1 is SGHNT and CDR2 is YYREEE (reference sequence).

The chain links TRBV28 to TRBJ2-5, with 8 bases identical to TRBD1. From germline, CDR1 is MDHEN and CDR2 SYDVKM. V shed 3 bases and J 3 bases; nucleotides not matched to a gene: 3. The CDR3 contains 14 residues. This chain's CDR3 is CASSLTGVEETQYF. The CDR3, as DNA: TGTGCCAGCAGTTTGACAGGGGTAGAAGAGACCCAGTACTTC.

The rearrangement links TRBV19 to TRBJ1-1, with D unclear. The CDR3 loop spans 12 amino acids. The V gene lost 7 bases and the J gene lost 0 bases, with 6 bases spanning the gap. Germline CDR1 reads LNHDA; CDR2 reads SQIVND (reference sequence). The CDR3 nucleotides are TGTGCCAGTAATAGGGTGAACACTGAAGCTTTCTTT. Amino acid sequence: CASNRVNTEAFF. The whole variable domain, remainder taken from reference TRBV19 and TRBJ1-1, is DGGITQSPKYLFRKEGQNVTLSCEQNLNHDAMYWYRQDPGQGLRLIYYSQIVNDFQKGDIAEGYSVSREKKESFPLTVTSAQKNPTAFYLCASNRVNTEAFFGQGTRLTVV.

Written as DNA, the CDR3 is TGTGCCAGCAGCTTAGCCGGGGCTGGGGCCAACGTCCTGACTTTC. As protein: CASSLAGAGANVLTF. This chain joins TRBV7-8 and TRBJ2-6, with D perhaps TRBD2 (5 bases). The CDR3 extends over 15 amino acids. Looked up from germline, CDR1 is SGHVS and CDR2 is FQNEAQ. The V gene lost 0 bases and the J gene lost 2 bases, with 5 bases spanning the gap.

This chain links TRBV28 with TRBJ1-1; 7 positions match TRBD1. The V gene's germline CDR1 is MDHEN and CDR2 SYDVKM. The CDR3 is made up of 14 amino acids. The V segment lost 6 bases and the J segment 4 bases; nucleotides outside the gene matches: 8. The CDR3 bases are TGTGCCAGCAGGATACAGGGGCTAGGCACTGAAGCTTTCTTT. Protein sequence: CASRIQGLGTEAFF.

The CDR3 sequence: CAWSVRTTGNTGELFF. In DNA, the CDR3 is TGTGCCTGGAGTGTAAGGACAACCGGTAACACCGGGGAGCTGTTTTTT. This chain links TRBV30 with TRBJ2-2, with D tentatively TRBD1 (5 bases). With 0 bases removed from V and 2 bases from J, the gap between germline ends came to 13 bases. This CDR3 has 16 residues. The germline V gene encodes CDR1 GTSNPN and CDR2 SVGIG (reference sequence).

V usage is TRBV7-3 and J usage is TRBJ2-1; D gene uncertain. Germline lookup yields CDR1 SGHTA and CDR2 FQGTGA. V lost 1 base and J lost 8, with 9 bases in between. The CDR3 contains 13 residues. The CDR3 loop reads CASSLSSRDEQFF. The CDR3, as DNA: TGTGCCAGCAGCTTAAGTTCTAGGGATGAGCAGTTCTTC.

The genes are TRBV7-8 and TRBJ1-1, with D possibly being TRBD1 (5 bases). This CDR3 has 17 residues. The V gene lost 3 bases and the J gene lost 2 bases, with 19 bases spanning the gap. Germline CDR1 is SGHVS and CDR2 is FQNEAQ. The CDR3 spells CASSLLQAIPINTEAFF. CDR3 bases: TGTGCCAGCAGCTTGCTACAGGCCATCCCAATCAACACTGAAGCTTTCTTT.

The rearrangement uses TRBV10-1 and TRBJ2-3; the D is unclear. V shed 11 bases and J shed 4 bases, with 10 bases lying between them. The CDR3 is made up of 11 amino acids. The germline gives CDR1 WNHNN, CDR2 SYGVQD (reference sequence). For the CDR3, the DNA is TGCGCCGGGCTAGGTCCAGATACGCAGTATTTT. It specifies CAGLGPDTQYF.

CDR3 sequence: CASSLWGNEQFF. The DNA of the CDR3 is TGCGCCAGCAGCTTGTGGGGCAATGAGCAGTTCTTC. V is TRBV5-1 and J is TRBJ2-1, with D unresolved. The CDR3 is 12 residues long. Germline CDR1 SGHRS, CDR2 YFSETQ. V lost 1 base and J 6 bases, leaving 5 bases between the germline ends.

The chain links TRBV5-1 to TRBJ2-7, with a weak D call TRBD1 (5 bases). V lost 5 bases and J lost 2, with 11 bases in between. The length of the CDR3 is 13 residues. Germline assignment: CDR1 SGHRS and CDR2 YFSETQ. The CDR3, as DNA: TGCGCCAGCAGTGCGTCAGGGACCTACGAGCAGTACTTC. Its translation is CASSASGTYEQYF.

The chain combines TRBV9 with TRBJ2-1; 13 bases map to TRBD2. After removal of 4 bases from V and 3 bases from J, the junction contained 7 bases not matched to a gene. Per germline, CDR1 SGDLS and CDR2 YYNGEE. The CDR3 is 17 residues long. The CDR3 DNA is TGTGCCAGCAGCCCTATAGGGACTAGCGGGAACTACAATGAGCAGTTCTTC. This codes for CASSPIGTSGNYNEQFF.

The chain couples TRBV7-2 to TRBJ2-5; 10 bases match TRBD2. V gave up 3 bases and J gave up 2 bases; unmatched junction bases: 3. The germline V gene has CDR1 SGHTA and CDR2 FQGNSA. CDR3 size: 15 residues. The CDR3 coding sequence is TGTGCCAGCAGCTTCCGGACTAGCGGACAAGAGACCCAGTACTTC. It encodes CASSFRTSGQETQYF. Filled out from reference TRBV7-2 and TRBJ2-5, the complete variable domain reads GAGVSQSPSNKVTEKGKDVELRCDPISGHTALYWYRQSLGQGLEFLIYFQGNSAPDKSGLPSDRFSAERTGGSVSTLTIQRTQQEDSAVYLCASSFRTSGQETQYFGPGTRLLVL.

This clone was counted once. The chain has TRBV6-5 and TRBJ2-7; TRBD2 agrees at 14 bases. The ends lost 6 bases at V and 4 bases at J; junction bases unmatched: 5. The CDR3 length is 15 residues. CDR1 is MNHEY, CDR2 SVGAGI, per germline. The DNA of the CDR3 is TGTGCCAGCAGACCCGGGACTAGCGGGAGATACGAGCAGTACTTC. This sequence encodes CASRPGTSGRYEQYF.